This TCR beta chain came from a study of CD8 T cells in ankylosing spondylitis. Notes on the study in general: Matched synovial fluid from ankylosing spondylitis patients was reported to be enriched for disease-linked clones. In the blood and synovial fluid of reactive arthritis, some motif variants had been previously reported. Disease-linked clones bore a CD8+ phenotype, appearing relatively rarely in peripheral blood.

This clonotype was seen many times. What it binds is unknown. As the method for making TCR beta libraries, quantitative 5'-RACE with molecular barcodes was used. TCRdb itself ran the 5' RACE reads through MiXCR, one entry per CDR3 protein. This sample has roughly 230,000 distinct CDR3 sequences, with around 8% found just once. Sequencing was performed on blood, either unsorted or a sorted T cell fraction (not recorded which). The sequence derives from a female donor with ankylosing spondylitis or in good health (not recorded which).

This CDR3 reads CSAGAVQETQYF. The CDR3 bases are TGCAGCGCTGGGGCGGTTCAAGAGACCCAGTACTTC. The J gene is TRBJ2-5, the V gene TRBV29-1; weak D call: TRBD1 (5 bases). CDR3 length: 12 residues. Trimming removed 7 bases at V and 2 bases at J, with 11 bases between. Germline V gene sequence: CDR1 SQVTM, CDR2 ANQGSEA.